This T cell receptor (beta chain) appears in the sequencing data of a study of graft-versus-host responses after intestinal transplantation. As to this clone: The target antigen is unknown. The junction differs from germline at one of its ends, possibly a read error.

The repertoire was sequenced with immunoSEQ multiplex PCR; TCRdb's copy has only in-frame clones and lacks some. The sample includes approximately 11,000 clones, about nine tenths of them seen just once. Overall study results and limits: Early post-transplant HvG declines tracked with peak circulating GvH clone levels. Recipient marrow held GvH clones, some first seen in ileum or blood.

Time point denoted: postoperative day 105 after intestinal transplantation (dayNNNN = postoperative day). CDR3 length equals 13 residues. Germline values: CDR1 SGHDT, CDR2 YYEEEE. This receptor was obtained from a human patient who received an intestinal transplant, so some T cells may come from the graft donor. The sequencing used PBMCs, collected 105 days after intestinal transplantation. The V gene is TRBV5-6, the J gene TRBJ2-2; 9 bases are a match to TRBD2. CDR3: CASSFSGGRGAVF. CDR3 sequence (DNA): TGTGCCAGCAGCTTTAGCGGGGGCCGGGGAGCTGTTTTT.